The following is a T cell receptor (beta chain) sequence with its context. Trimming removed 8 bases from V and 7 bases from J, with 18 bases in between. Looked up from germline, CDR1 is SNHLY and CDR2 is FYNNEI. This CDR3 comprises 13 residues. Per the authors' pipeline: Cell counts per sample came from amplifying reference gene primers. Produced via immunoSEQ multiplex PCR; TCRdb's table is partial and in-frame only. That table furnishes V, J and clone size, whereas the DNA furnished D and trimming. This sample carries roughly 35,000 clones, roughly 88% of them seen once, and the ten largest clones take 11% to 15%. The data were obtained in a study of blood T cell repertoires in COVID-19. At the level of the study: COVID-19 samples collected from the United States, Italy and Spain covered acute and convalescent phases. PBMCs, B-cell-depleted T cells, or T cells were the source of the cDNA or gDNA that made up the material.

This chain joins TRBV2 and TRBJ2-7; tentatively, D is TRBD2 (7 bases). The sample comprised peripheral blood. The clonotype comes from a man in his sixties with active COVID-19. In DNA, the CDR3 is TGTGCCAGCTGGGGCAGGGGAGGGGAGGAGCAGTACTTC. Its protein product is CASWGRGGEEQYF.